The rows below give T cell receptor beta chains drawn from one sample of a study of blood T cell repertoires in COVID-19. The repertoire was sequenced with immunoSEQ multiplex PCR; TCRdb's copy has only in-frame clones and lacks some. The sample yields approximately 450,000 clones, about 85% seen once. Sequencing was carried out using PBMCs or T cells enriched from blood (not recorded which). Every receptor here comes from a woman in her late teens or twenties with acute COVID-19. The CDR3 runs from the conserved cysteine through the conserved F or W. D genes are given only for firm matches.

cdr3_aa: CASSLRERETQYF
cdr3_nt: TGTGCCAGCAGCTTACGCGAGAGGGAGACCCAGTACTTC
j_call: TRBJ2-5
v_call: TRBV7-2
d_call: NA

cdr3_aa: CASSPSLGPGAIEQYF
cdr3_nt: TGTGCCAGCTCACCAAGTCTGGGGCCGGGCGCTATCGAGCAGTACTTC
j_call: TRBJ2-7
v_call: TRBV18
d_call: NA

cdr3_aa: CASSYGPGKAFF
cdr3_nt: TGTGCCAGCAGTTACGGTCCGGGTAAAGCTTTCTTT
j_call: TRBJ1-1
v_call: TRBV6-2/TRBV6-3
d_call: NA

cdr3_aa: CASSEALGQGYLEETQYF
cdr3_nt: TGTGCCAGCAGTGAAGCGCTCGGACAGGGATATCTTGAAGAGACCCAGTACTTC
j_call: TRBJ2-5
v_call: TRBV2
d_call: TRBD1

cdr3_aa: CASSQGLSGGIYGYTF
cdr3_nt: TGCGCCAGCAGCCAAGGATTATCCGGCGGAATCTATGGCTACACCTTC
j_call: TRBJ1-2
v_call: TRBV4-1
d_call: NA

cdr3_aa: CASSSTGGGSYNEQFF
cdr3_nt: TGTGCCAGCAGTTCAACCGGGGGGGGGTCGTACAATGAGCAGTTCTTC
j_call: TRBJ2-1
v_call: TRBV3-1/TRBV3-2
d_call: TRBD2

cdr3_aa: CASSQGLAGLSTDTQYF
cdr3_nt: TGTGCCAGCAGTCAGGGACTAGCGGGACTAAGCACAGATACGCAGTATTTT
j_call: TRBJ2-3
v_call: TRBV7-3
d_call: TRBD2

cdr3_aa: CSVAGTANSPLHF
cdr3_nt: TGCAGCGTTGCCGGGACAGCGAATTCACCCCTCCACTTT
j_call: TRBJ1-6
v_call: TRBV29-1
d_call: TRBD1

cdr3_aa: CASSLQLEGNEQFF
cdr3_nt: TGCGCCAGCAGCTTGCAATTGGAGGGCAATGAGCAGTTCTTC
j_call: TRBJ2-1
v_call: TRBV5-1
d_call: NA

cdr3_aa: CASKLADDNEQFF
cdr3_nt: TGCGCCAGCAAGTTAGCGGATGACAATGAGCAGTTCTTC
j_call: TRBJ2-1
v_call: TRBV5-1
d_call: NA

cdr3_aa: CASSLAGGPDEQFF
cdr3_nt: TGTGCCAGCAGCTTAGCGGGGGGGCCGGATGAGCAGTTCTTC
j_call: TRBJ2-1
v_call: TRBV7-3
d_call: TRBD2